This T cell receptor (beta chain) is from a study of blood T cell repertoires in COVID-19. The V gene lost 5 bases and the J gene lost 5 bases, with 24 bases spanning the gap. Per germline, CDR1 SSHAT and CDR2 FNYEAQ (reference sequence). The CDR3 runs to 17 residues. As handled by the study authors: Quantification of nucleated cells was approximated via reference gene primer amplification. Data came from immunoSEQ multiplex PCR; TCRdb stores just in-frame clones and leaves some out. V, J and clone size were drawn from that table, and D and trimming were deduced from the DNA. Among under 350,000 clones listed, roughly 85% were seen once.

The TCR originated in a human donor in a cohort sampled during active COVID-19. V is TRBV7-7 and J is TRBJ1-1; D perhaps matches TRBD1 (6 bases). The specimen sequenced was peripheral blood. The CDR3 loop is CASSPYPRGGRETEAFF. The CDR3 region has the DNA TGTGCCAGCAGCCCCTACCCTCGGGGGGGCAGGGAGACTGAAGCTTTCTTT.